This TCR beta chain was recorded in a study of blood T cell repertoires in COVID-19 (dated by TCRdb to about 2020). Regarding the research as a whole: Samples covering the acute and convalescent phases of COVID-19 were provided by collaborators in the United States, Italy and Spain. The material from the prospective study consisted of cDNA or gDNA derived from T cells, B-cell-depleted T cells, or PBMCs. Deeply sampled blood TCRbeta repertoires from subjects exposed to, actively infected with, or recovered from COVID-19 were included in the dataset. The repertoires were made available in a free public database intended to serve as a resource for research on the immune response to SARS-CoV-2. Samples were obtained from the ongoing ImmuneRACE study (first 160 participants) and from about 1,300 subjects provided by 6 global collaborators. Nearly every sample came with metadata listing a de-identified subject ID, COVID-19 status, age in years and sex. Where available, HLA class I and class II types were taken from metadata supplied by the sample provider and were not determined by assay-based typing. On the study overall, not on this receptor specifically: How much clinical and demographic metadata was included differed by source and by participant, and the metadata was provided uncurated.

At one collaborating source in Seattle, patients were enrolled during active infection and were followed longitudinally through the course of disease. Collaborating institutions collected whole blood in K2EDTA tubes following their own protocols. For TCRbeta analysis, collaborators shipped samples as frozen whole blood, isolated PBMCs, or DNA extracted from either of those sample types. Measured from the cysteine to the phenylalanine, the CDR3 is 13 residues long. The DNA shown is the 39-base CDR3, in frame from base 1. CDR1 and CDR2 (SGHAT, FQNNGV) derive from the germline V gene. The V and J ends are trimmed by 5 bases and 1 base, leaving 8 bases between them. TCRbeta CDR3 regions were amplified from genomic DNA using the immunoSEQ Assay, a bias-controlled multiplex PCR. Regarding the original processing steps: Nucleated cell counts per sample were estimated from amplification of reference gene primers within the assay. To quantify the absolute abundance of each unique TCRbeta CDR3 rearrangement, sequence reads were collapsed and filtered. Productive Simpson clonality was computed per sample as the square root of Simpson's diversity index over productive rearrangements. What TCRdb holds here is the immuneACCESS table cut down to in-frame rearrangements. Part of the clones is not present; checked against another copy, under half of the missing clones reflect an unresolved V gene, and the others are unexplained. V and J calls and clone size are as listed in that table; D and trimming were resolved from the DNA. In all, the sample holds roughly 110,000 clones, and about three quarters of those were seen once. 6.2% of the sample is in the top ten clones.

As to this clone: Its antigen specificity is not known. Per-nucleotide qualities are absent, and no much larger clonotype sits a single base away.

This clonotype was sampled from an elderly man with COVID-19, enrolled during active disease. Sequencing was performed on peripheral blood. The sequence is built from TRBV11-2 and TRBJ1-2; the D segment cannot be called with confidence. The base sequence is TGTGCCAGCAGCGACACGATTAACTATGGCTACACCTTC. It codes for CASSDTINYGYTF.